This T cell receptor (beta chain) comes out of a study of identical twins. Template switching added a universal primer binding site, and final cDNA carried unique molecular identifiers. TCRdb processed the 5' RACE reads anew with MiXCR; each CDR3 protein has one entry. The sample consists of around 220,000 distinct CDR3 sequences, around 15% of them appearing once. Study-level results: Memory repertoires showed no such pattern, whereas abundant cord blood beta clonotypes carried fewer insertions.

This clonotype was recorded many times. Its antigen remains unidentified. The J segment lost 5 bases and the V segment lost 7 bases, leaving 22 bases of the junction unmatched. The length of the CDR3 is 18 residues. Germline CDR1 LGHDT, CDR2 YNNKEL (reference sequence). The chain carries TRBV3-1 and TRBJ2-5, with 7 bases fitting TRBD1. Input material: memory (CD45RO+) T cells sorted from blood. The receptor was derived from a woman in her late teens or twenties in good health. CDR3 nucleotides: TGTGCCAGCACCGTAGATCCCCGGAGACAGGGATATGTGGAGACCCAGTACTTC. Protein: CASTVDPRRQGYVETQYF.